The clone carrying this T cell receptor (beta chain) was detected only a few times. Antigen: not known. As every portion of the isolated RNA was reverse transcribed, the sequencing read expressed TCRB transcripts. The method was immunoSEQ multiplex PCR; TCRdb's version includes in-frame clones alone and lacks a portion of them. This table holds around 360,000 clones, 10% to 15% found once. By way of CD45RO/CCR7/CD25/CD127/CD95/CD27, the CD4+ regulatory, stem cell-like memory, central memory and naive cells were sorted. This entry is derived from a study of beta chain features in type 1 diabetes. Study-wide context: Healthy donors, compared against patients, showed similar age, gender and cell yields.

This CDR3 is 17 amino acids long. Per the germline V gene, CDR1 is MDHEN and CDR2 is SYDVKM. The trim removed 7 bases at V and 8 bases at J, leaving 15 bases unmatched. General observations from the study: Type 1 diabetes patients had moderately but significantly shorter TCRB CDR3s in all four CD4+ subsets.

The gene calls are TRBV28 and TRBJ2-1; 12 nucleotides match TRBD2. Sequences were obtained from naive CD4+ T cells from blood. The sequence was obtained from a woman younger than 35 with type 1 diabetes. CDR3 residues: CASTGWASGRAMDEQFF. The CDR3 DNA reads as TGTGCCAGCACCGGATGGGCTAGCGGGAGGGCTATGGATGAGCAGTTCTTC.